This TCR beta chain was documented in a study of graft-versus-host responses after intestinal transplantation. Study at large: Induction with anti-thymocyte globulin, then tacrolimus and steroids for roughly three years, was given to all recipients.

Using immunoSEQ multiplex PCR, the repertoire was profiled, and TCRdb retains in-frame clones only, with some absent. The sample holds 100,000 to 110,000 clones; more than 85% are singletons and the top ten take around 0.98%. CDR1 and CDR2 (germline): MNHEY, SVGAGI. Trimming pared 5 bases from V and 4 bases from J, leaving 12 bases between. The CDR3 consists of 13 residues. Study conclusions and caveats: High graft-versus-host to host-versus-graft clonal ratios were found in allografts of patients who had graft-donor T cell macrochimerism. Researchers found GvH clones in recipient marrow, and some showed up first in ileum or blood.

As concerns this clone: Its antigen is not known.

This rearrangement joins TRBV6-5 to TRBJ2-7, with D possibly TRBD2 on 5 matching bases. The TCR originated in a human donor who was the organ donor for an intestinal transplant. The specimen was unstimulated CD4+ T cells sorted from spleen or lymph node cells, collected before transplant. CDR3 sequence reads: CASSAQSGYEQYF. CDR3 sequence (DNA): TGTGCCAGCAGTGCCCAAAGCGGATACGAGCAGTACTTC.